Below, 11 T cell receptor beta chains from the same sample are listed, as sequenced in a study of monozygotic twins with inflammatory bowel disease. After re-calling the 5' RACE reads, TCRdb lists one entry per CDR3 protein, DNA absent. In all, the sample yields over 350,000 distinct CDR3 sequences. The sequenced sample was blood. Source of these receptors: a human donor with ulcerative colitis or Crohn's disease, or a healthy co-twin of an affected twin (not recorded which).

J is TRBJ2-5 and V is TRBV4-3; TCRdb returns TRBD1, unconfirmable since there is no DNA. The germline V gene encodes CDR1 LGHNA and CDR2 YSLEER. This CDR3 has 15 amino acids. The CDR3: CASSQAERTGETQYF.

The rearrangement links TRBV13 to TRBJ2-3; TCRdb returns TRBD2, unconfirmable since there is no DNA. The CDR3 contains 15 residues. Germline CDR1 PRHDT, CDR2 FYEKMQ (reference sequence). The CDR3 here is CASSRTGGDTDTQYF.

The J gene is TRBJ1-5, the V gene TRBV25-1; checking the TCRdb D call of TRBD1 is not possible without DNA. The germline V gene encodes CDR1 MGHDK and CDR2 SYGVNS. The CDR3 runs 14 residues. The CDR3 here is CASSERQGGQPQHF.

The J gene is TRBJ2-3, the V gene TRBV20-1. Germline assignment: CDR1 DFQATT and CDR2 SNEGSKA (reference sequence). This CDR3 is 13 amino acids long. This chain's CDR3 is CSAQGRSTDTQYF.

The chain has TRBV5-1 and TRBJ2-3. Germline lookup yields CDR1 SGHRS and CDR2 YFSETQ. The CDR3 extends over 15 amino acids. CDR3 sequence: CASRRSGSSTDTQYF.

CDR3 in amino acids: CASSQDGGTSVAQYF. The rearrangement links TRBV4-1 to TRBJ2-5; TCRdb selects TRBD2, and the lack of DNA leaves this call unchecked. The germline V gene has CDR1 MGHRA and CDR2 YSYEKL. The CDR3 length is 15 residues.

This rearrangement joins TRBV18 to TRBJ2-5; the D call from TCRdb, TRBD1, cannot be confirmed without DNA. The CDR3 is 14 residues long. Germline V gene data show CDR1 as KGHSH and CDR2 as LQKENI. This CDR3 reads CASSPAGSQETQYF.

The genes are TRBV18 and TRBJ2-2. Germline CDR1 and CDR2: KGHSH and LQKENI. The CDR3 consists of 13 residues. This chain's CDR3 is CASSYSNTGELFF.

The J gene is TRBJ2-1, the V gene TRBV6-6; TCRdb proposes TRBD2, but this gene call is untestable without DNA. The CDR3 contains 14 residues. Germline CDR1 is MNHNY and CDR2 is SVGAGI (reference sequence). The chain's CDR3 is CASSYGLAGGTGFF.

V usage is TRBV7-9 and J usage is TRBJ2-1; TCRdb outputs TRBD2, but without DNA this stays unchecked. CDR3 length equals 13 residues. CDR1 and CDR2 from the germline V gene are SEHNR and FQNEAQ (reference sequence). The CDR3 spells CASGPKASPGQFF.

The chain employs TRBV12-3 or TRBV12-4 and TRBJ1-2; TCRdb calls TRBD1, which cannot be checked without DNA. The CDR3 has 17 amino acids. The CDR3 protein is CASSTGGGGLAIYGYTF.